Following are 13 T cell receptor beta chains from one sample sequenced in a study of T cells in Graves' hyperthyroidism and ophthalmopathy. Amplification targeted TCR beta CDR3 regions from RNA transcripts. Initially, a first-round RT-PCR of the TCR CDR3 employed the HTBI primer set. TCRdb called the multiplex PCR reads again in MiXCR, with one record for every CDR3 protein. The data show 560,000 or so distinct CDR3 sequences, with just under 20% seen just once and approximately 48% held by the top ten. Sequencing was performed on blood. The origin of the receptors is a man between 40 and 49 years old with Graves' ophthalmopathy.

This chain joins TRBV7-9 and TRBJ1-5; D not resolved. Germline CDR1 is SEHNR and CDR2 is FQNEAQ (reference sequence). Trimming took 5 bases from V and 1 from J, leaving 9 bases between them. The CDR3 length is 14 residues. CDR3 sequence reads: CASSAGRSNQPQHF. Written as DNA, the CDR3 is TGTGCCAGCAGCGCCGGCCGGAGCAATCAGCCCCAGCATTTT.

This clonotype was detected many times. The CDR3 spells CSVDAWAGVVNEQFF. As DNA, the CDR3 is TGCAGCGTTGACGCCTGGGCAGGGGTTGTCAATGAGCAGTTCTTC. The chain recombines TRBV29-1 with TRBJ2-1; a weak D match, TRBD1 (6 bases). CDR1 is SQVTM and CDR2 is ANQGSEA in the germline V gene. This CDR3 spans 15 amino acids. Trimming left V 3 bases short and J 6 bases short, with 18 bases between.

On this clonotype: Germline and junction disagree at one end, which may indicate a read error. Here the CDR3 DNA reads TGTGCCATCAATGAGGGGACAAACACCGGGGAGCTGTTTTTT. This sequence encodes CAINEGTNTGELFF. This chain connects TRBV10-3 to TRBJ2-2, with D maybe TRBD1 (6 bases). CDR3 length: 14 amino acids. CDR1 and CDR2 from the germline V gene are ENHRY and SYGVKD.

The CDR3 nucleotides are TGTGCCAGCAGCTCACTCGACCAGGACACTGAAGCTTTCTTT. Translation gives CASSSLDQDTEAFF. The chain recombines TRBV9 with TRBJ1-1; unclear D gene. The V gene lost 4 bases and the J gene lost 3 bases, with 13 bases spanning the gap. Germline CDR1 is SGDLS and CDR2 is YYNGEE. The CDR3 totals 14 residues.

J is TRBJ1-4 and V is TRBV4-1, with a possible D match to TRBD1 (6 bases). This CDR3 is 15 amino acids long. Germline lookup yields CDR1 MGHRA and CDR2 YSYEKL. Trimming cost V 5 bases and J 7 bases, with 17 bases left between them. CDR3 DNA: TGCGCCAGCAGCTTCGGTGGAGGGGGAGGTGAAAAACTGTTTTTT. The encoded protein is CASSFGGGGGEKLFF.

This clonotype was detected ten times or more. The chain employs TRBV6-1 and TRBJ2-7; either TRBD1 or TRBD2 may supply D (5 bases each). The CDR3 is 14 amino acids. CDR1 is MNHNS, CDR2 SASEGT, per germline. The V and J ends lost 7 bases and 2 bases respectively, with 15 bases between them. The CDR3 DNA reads TGTGCCAGCAACTGGGACCGCGGAGCCTACGAGCAGTACTTC. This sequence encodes CASNWDRGAYEQYF.

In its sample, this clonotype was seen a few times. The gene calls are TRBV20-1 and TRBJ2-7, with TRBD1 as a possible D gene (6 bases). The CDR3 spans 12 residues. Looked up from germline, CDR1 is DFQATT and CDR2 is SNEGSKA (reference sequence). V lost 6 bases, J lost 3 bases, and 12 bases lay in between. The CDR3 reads CSATRGGYEQYF. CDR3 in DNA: TGCAGTGCCACCAGAGGGGGCTACGAGCAGTACTTC.

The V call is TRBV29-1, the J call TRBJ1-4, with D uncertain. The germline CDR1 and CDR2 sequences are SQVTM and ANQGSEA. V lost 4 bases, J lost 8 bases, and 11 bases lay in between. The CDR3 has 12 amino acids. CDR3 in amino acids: CSVGGSGEKLFF. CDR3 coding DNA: TGCAGCGTTGGTGGCAGCGGGGAAAAACTGTTTTTT.

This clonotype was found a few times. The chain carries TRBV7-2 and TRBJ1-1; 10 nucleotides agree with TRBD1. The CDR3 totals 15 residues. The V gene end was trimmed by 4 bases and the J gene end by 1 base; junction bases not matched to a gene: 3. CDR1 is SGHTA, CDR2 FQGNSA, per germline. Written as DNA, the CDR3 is TGTGCCAGCAGCTACAGGGACAGGGGGAACACTGAAGCTTTCTTT. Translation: CASSYRDRGNTEAFF. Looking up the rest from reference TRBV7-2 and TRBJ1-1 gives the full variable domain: GAGVSQSPSNKVTEKGKDVELRCDPISGHTALYWYRQSLGQGLEFLIYFQGNSAPDKSGLPSDRFSAERTGGSVSTLTIQRTQQEDSAVYLCASSYRDRGNTEAFFGQGTRLTVV.

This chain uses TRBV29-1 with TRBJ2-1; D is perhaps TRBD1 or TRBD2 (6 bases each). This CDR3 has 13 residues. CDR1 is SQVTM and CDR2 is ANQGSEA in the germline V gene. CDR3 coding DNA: TGCGGCGGTCACCTGCGGGACACCAATGAGCAGTTCTTC. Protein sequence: CGGHLRDTNEQFF.

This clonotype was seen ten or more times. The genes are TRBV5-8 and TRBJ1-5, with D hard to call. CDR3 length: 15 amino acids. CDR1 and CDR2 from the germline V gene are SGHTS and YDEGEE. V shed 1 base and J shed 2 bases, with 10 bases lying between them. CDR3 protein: CASSLREIGNQPQHF. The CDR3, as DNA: TGTGCCAGCAGCTTGAGGGAGATAGGCAATCAGCCCCAGCATTTT. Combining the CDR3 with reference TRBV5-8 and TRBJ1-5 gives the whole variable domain EAGVTQSPTHLIKTRGQQATLRCSPISGHTSVYWYQQALGLGLQFLLWYDEGEERNRGNFPPRFSGRQFPNYSSELNVNALELEDSALYLCASSLREIGNQPQHFGDGTRLSIL.

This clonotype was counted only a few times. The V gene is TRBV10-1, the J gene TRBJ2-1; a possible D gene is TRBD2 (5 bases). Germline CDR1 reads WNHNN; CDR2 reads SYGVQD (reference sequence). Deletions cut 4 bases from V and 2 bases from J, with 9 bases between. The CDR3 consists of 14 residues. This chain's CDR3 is CASSAGKAYNEQFF. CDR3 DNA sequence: TGCGCCAGCAGTGCGGGGAAGGCCTACAATGAGCAGTTCTTC.

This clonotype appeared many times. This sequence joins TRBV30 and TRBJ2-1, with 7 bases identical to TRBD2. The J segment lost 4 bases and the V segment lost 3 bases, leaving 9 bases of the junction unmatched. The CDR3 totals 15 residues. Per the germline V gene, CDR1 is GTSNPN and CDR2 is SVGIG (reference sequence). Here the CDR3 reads CAWSPTVREYNEQFF. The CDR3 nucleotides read TGTGCCTGGAGCCCCACCGTGCGGGAGTACAATGAGCAGTTCTTC.